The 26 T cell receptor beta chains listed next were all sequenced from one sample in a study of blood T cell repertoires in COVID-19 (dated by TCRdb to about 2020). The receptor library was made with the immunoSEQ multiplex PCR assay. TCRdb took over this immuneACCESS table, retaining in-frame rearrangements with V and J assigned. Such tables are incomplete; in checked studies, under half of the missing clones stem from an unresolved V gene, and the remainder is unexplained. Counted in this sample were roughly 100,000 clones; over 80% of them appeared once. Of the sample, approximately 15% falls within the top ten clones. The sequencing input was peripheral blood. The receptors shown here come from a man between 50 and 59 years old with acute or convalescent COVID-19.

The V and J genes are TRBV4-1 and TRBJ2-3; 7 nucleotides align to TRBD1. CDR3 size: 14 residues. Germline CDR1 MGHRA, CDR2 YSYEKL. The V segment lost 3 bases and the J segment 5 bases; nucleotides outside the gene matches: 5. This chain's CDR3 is CASSHLTGLDTQYF. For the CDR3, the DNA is TGCGCCAGCAGCCACCTGACAGGGCTAGATACGCAGTATTTT.

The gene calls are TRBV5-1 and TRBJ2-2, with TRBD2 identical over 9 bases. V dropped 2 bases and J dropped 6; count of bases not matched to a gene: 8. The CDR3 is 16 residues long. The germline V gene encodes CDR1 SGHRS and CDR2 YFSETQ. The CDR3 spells CASSLAGGPTPGELFF. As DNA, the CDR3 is TGCGCCAGCAGCTTAGCGGGAGGCCCCACCCCCGGGGAGCTGTTTTTT.

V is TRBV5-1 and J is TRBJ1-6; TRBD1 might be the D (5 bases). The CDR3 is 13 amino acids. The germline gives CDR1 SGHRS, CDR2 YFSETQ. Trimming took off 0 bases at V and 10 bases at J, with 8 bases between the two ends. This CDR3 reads CASSLGQGSPLHF. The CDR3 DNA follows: TGCGCCAGCAGCTTGGGGCAGGGCTCACCCCTCCACTTT.

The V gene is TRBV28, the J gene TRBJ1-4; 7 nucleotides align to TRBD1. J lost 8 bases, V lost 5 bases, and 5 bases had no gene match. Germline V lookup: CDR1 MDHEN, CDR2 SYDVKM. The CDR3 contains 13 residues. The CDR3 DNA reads TGTGCCAGCAGTGGACCGGGACAGGAAAAACTGTTTTTT. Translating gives CASSGPGQEKLFF.

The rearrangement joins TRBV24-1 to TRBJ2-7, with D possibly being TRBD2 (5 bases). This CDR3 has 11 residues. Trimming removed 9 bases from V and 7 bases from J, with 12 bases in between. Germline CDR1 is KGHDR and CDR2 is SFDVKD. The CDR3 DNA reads TGTGCCACCGAGCGGCACGGGGAGCAGTACTTC. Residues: CATERHGEQYF.

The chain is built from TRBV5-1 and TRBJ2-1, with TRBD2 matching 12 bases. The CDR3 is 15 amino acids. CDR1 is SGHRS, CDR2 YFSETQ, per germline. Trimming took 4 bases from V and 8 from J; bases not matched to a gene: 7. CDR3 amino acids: CASSQTSGSTYEQFF. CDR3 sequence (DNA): TGCGCCAGCAGCCAGACTAGCGGGAGCACGTATGAGCAGTTCTTC.

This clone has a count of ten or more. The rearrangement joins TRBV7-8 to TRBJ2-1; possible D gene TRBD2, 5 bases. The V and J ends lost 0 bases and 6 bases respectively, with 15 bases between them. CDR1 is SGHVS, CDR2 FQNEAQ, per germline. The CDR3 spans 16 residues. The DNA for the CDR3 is TGTGCCAGCAGCTTAGCGCTTCAGCGGTCTGGCAATGAGCAGTTCTTC. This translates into CASSLALQRSGNEQFF.

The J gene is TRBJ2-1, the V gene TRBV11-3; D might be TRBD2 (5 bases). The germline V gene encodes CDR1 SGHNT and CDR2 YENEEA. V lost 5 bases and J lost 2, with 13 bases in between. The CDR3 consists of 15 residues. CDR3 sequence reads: CASSLRRAAYNEQFF. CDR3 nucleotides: TGTGCCAGCAGCCTCAGGCGGGCCGCCTACAATGAGCAGTTCTTC.

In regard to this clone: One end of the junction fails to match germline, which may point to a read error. The CDR3 DNA is TGTGCCAGAAGCTTGTTTTACAGTGAACACCGGGGAGCTGTTTTT. Translation gives CARSLFYSEHRGAVF. The rearrangement uses TRBV5-3 and TRBJ2-2; D might be TRBD2 (5 bases). TRBV5-3 is an open reading frame whose function is uncertain. The CDR3 consists of 15 residues.

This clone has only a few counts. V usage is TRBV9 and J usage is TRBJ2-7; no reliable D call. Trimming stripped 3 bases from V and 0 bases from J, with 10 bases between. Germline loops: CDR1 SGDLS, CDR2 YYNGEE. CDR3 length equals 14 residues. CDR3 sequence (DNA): TGTGCCAGCAGCGCCTACGGGTCCTCCTACGAGCAGTACTTC. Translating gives CASSAYGSSYEQYF.

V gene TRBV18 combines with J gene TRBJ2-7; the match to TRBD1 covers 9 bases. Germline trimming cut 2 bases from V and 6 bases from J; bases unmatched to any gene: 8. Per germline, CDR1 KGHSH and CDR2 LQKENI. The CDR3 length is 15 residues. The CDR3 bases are TGTGCCAGCTCACCAGGGACAGGGATCCTTTTCGAGCAGTACTTC. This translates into CASSPGTGILFEQYF.

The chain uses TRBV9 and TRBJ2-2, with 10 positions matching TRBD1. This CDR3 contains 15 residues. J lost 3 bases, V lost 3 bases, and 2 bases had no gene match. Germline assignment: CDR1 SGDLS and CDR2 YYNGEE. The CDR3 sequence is CASSGGQGYTGELFF. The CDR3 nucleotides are TGTGCCAGCAGCGGGGGACAGGGGTACACCGGGGAGCTGTTTTTT.

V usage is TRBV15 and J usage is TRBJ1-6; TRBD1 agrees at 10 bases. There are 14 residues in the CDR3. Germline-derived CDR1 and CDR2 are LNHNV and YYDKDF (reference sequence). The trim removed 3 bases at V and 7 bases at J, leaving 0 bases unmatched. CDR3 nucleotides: TGTGCCACCAGCAGGGGACAGGGGAATTCACCCCTCCACTTT. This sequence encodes CATSRGQGNSPLHF.

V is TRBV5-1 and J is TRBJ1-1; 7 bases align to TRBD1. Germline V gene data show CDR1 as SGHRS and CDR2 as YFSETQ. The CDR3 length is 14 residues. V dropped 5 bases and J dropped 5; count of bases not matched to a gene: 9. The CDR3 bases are TGCGCCAGCAGTACTCAGGGGGTCGGGACTGAAGCTTTCTTT. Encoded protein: CASSTQGVGTEAFF.

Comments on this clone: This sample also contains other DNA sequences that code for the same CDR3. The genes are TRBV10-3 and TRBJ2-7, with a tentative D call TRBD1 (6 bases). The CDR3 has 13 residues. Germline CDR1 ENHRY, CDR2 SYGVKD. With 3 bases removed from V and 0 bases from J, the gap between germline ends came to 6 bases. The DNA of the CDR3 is TGTGCCATCAGTGAACAGGGCTCCTACGAGCAGTACTTC. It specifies CAISEQGSYEQYF.

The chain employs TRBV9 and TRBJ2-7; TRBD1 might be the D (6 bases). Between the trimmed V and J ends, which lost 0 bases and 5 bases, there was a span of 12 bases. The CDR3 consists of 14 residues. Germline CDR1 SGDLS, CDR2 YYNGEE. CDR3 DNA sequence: TGTGCCAGCAGCGTAGAGGTGGCAGGGGACGAGCAGTACTTC. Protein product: CASSVEVAGDEQYF.

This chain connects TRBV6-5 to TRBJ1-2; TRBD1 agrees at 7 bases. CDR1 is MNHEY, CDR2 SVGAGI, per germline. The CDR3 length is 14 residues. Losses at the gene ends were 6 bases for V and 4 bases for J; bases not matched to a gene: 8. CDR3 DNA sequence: TGTGCCAGCAGGATACAGGGACAGACCTATGGCTACACCTTC. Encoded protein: CASRIQGQTYGYTF.

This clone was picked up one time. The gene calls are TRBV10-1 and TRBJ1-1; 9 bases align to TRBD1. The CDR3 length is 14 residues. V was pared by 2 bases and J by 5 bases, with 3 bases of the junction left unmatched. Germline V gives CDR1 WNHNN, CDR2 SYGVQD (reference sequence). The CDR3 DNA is TGCGCCAGCAGTGAGACGGGACAGGGAACTGAAGCTTTCTTT. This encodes CASSETGQGTEAFF.

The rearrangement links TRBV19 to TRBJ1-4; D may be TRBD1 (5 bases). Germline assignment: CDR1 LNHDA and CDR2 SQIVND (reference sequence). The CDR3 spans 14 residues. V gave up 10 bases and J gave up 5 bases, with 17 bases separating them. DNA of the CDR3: TGTGCCACCTCCCTGGGGGGTTTGAATGAAAAACTGTTTTTT. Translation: CATSLGGLNEKLFF.

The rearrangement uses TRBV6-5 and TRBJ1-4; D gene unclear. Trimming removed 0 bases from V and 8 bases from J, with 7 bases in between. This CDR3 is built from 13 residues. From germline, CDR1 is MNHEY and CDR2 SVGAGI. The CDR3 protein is CASSYSPREKLFF. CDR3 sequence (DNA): TGTGCCAGCAGTTACTCGCCTAGGGAAAAACTGTTTTTT.

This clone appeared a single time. This CDR3 is CAIKRDRVYGYTF. The CDR3 DNA is TGTGCCATCAAGAGGGACAGGGTCTATGGCTACACCTTC. This chain joins TRBV6-6 and TRBJ1-2; TRBD1 matches 9 bases. CDR1 and CDR2 from the germline V gene are MNHNY and SVGAGI (reference sequence). The CDR3 is 13 residues long. V lost 10 bases and J lost 4; bases outside the gene matches: 7.

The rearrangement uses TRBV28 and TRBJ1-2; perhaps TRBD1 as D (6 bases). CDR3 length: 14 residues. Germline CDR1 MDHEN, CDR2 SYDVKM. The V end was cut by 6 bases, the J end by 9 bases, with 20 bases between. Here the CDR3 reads CASRTSGQGKSYTF. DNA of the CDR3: TGTGCCAGCAGGACCTCGGGGCAGGGGAAGAGCTACACCTTC.

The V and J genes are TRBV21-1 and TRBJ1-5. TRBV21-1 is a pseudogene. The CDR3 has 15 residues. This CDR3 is CANRRGAIGNQPQHF. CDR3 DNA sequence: TGTGCCAACCGTCGTGGAGCAATTGGCAATCAGCCCCAGCATTTT.

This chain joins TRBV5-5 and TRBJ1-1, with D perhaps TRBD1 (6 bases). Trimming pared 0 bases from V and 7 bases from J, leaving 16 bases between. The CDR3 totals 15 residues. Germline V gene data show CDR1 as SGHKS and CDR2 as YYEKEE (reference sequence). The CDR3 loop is CASSLEGTTGIEAFF. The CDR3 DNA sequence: TGTGCCAGCAGCTTGGAGGGTACGACAGGCATTGAAGCTTTCTTT.

CDR3 sequence reads: CASRADRFNEKLFF. CDR3 DNA sequence: TGTGCCAGCAGGGCAGACAGGTTCAATGAAAAACTGTTTTTT. This chain links TRBV2 with TRBJ1-4, with D maybe TRBD1 (6 bases). From germline, CDR1 is SNHLY and CDR2 FYNNEI. The CDR3 spans 14 residues. The V and J ends lost 6 bases and 5 bases respectively, with 13 bases between them. The full variable domain, with the rest looked up from reference TRBV2 and TRBJ1-4, is EPEVTQTPSHQVTQMGQEVILRCVPISNHLYFYWYRQILGQKVEFLVSFYNNEISEKSEIFDDQFSVERPDGSNFTLKIRSTKLEDSAMYFCASRADRFNEKLFFGSGTQLSVL.

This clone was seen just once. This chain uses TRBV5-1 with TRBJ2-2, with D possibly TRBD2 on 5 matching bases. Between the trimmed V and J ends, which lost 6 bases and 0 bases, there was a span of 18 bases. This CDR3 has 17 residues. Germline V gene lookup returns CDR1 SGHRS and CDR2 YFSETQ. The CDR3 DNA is TGCGCCAGCACTTGGGCTCCTTCCGGGGCGAACACCGGGGAGCTGTTTTTT. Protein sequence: CASTWAPSGANTGELFF.